The T cell receptor beta chain described here comes from a study of blood T cells in healthy people across ages. Study background: Per two T cells, about one barcoded beta molecule was captured through template switching. The study, taken as a whole, reports: What prevented conclusive comparison of naive and antigen-experienced cells was that PBMCs were unsorted. Roughly linearly, TCR beta diversity per million T cells fell as age increased.

In regard to this clonotype: As yet, its antigen is unknown.

V was pared by 9 bases and J by 6 bases, with 14 bases between. The CDR3 extends over 12 amino acids. CDR1 and CDR2 (germline): MDHEN, SYDVKM. A J-beta primer mix and a sample-barcoded 5' primer were used in a second PCR of roughly 6 to 12 cycles. All samples gave at least 2.5 million CDR3-containing paired-end reads. Each CDR3 protein is one row after TCRdb ran MiXCR on the 5' RACE reads. The table shows approximately 800,000 distinct CDR3 sequences, with roughly 64% occurring only once. This chain connects TRBV28 to TRBJ1-2; the D gene is possibly TRBD1 (6 bases). Sequencing used blood. The receptor comes from a man aged 25-40 years in good health. The chain's CDR3 is CASKPGADGYTF. In DNA form, the CDR3 reads TGTGCCAGTAAGCCGGGGGCAGATGGCTACACCTTC.